The T cell receptor (beta chain) under discussion was sequenced for a study of T cell repertoires in cytomegalovirus infection. On the study more broadly: Public TCR beta signatures were indicative of both CMV infection and a matching HLA type.

Per germline, CDR1 SGHVS and CDR2 FNYEAQ. CDR3 length: 14 residues. TCRdb fed the reads into MiXCR, producing one record per CDR3 protein. The table lists 630,000 or so distinct CDR3 sequences, 20% to 25% of them singletons. A remark on this clonotype: This may come from a read error, since a much larger clone is one base off.

This chain joins TRBV7-6 and TRBJ1-6; 8 bases map to TRBD1. This clonotype was sampled from a human donor in good health (CMV status not recorded). Some clones in this sample may be carry-over from other donors' samples. Specimen: CD8+ T cells from PBMCs. CDR3 sequence reads: CASSSGQDNSPPHF. In nucleotides, the CDR3 is TGTGCCAGCAGCTCGGGACAGGATAATTCACCCCCCCACTTT. Filled out from reference TRBV7-6 and TRBJ1-6, the complete variable domain reads GAGVSQSPRYKVTKRGQDVALRCDPISGHVSLYWYRQALGQGPEFLTYFNYEAQQDKSGLPNDRFSAERPEGSISTLTIQRTEQRDSAMYRCASSSGQDNSPPHFGNGTRLTVT.